Sequencing of this TCR beta chain was carried out in a study of T cell responses to AZD1222 COVID-19 vaccine (dated by TCRdb to the early 2020s). Regarding the complete study: AZD1222 recipients given second doses at about 4 weeks or at about 12 weeks were pooled, since spike-specific TCR depth and breadth were not found to differ between the two schedules. A total of 233 trial participants underwent TCR sequencing, of whom nearly 210 received two doses of AZD1222 and 26 received two doses of the MenACWY control vaccine. Enrollment into the trials was organized by age into subgroups of 18-55, 56-69 and 70-plus years, and those subgroups contained approximately 150, 30 and 60 TCR-sequenced participants, respectively. The research as a whole found: Spike-specific TCR breadth and depth rose significantly after two AZD1222 doses compared with day 0 and with MenACWY recipients. The 56-69-year group was small, and its depth increase did not reach significance, likely because of low power. Because no day 14 peak-response samples were available, repertoires were characterized only after the peak T cell response. Epitopes outside the regions mutated in the B.1.351 and B.1.1.7 variants were reportedly recognized by nearly half of the unique spike-specific TCRs. The vaccine-associated CD4 TCRs covered the entire spike protein, and the dominant responses fell in regions 160-218 and 743-854. Most participants were white British and females outnumbered males, and the authors suggested that clonal diversity may have been underestimated. Conclusions about previously exposed vaccinees were limited because only a handful of AZD1222 recipients were SARS-CoV-2 seropositive at baseline.

Explained via the paper, the time point label denotes: baseline before first vaccination. Samples from vaccinated people were obtained from the UK trials COV001 and COV002, which included a single-blind randomized controlled phase 2/3 trial of AZD1222 (ChAdOx1 nCoV-19) in healthy adults. For TCRbeta chain sequencing, PBMC samples from trial participants were taken at day 0 and at day 28 after the second dose. The CDR3 regions of human TCRbeta chains were analyzed by immunosequencing. Regarding the original processing steps: TCRs in the repertoires were compared against a reference library of SARS-CoV-2-specific TCRs that had been generated with the MIRA antigen-specificity platform. Breadth meant the fraction of unique TCRs that were SARS-CoV-2-associated, whereas depth meant the fraction of total T cells that were SARS-CoV-2-associated. Using the MIRA data, each spike-specific TCR was assigned both to the spike region to which the TCR was reactive and to a CD4 or CD8 class. Log10-transformed breadth and depth values were compared by one-way ANOVA with Sidak's multiple comparisons tests. In its TCRdb copy, this immuneACCESS table keeps in-frame sequences only and misses some clones. Where compared with another copy, unresolved V genes explain less than half of these, and the others have no known cause. D and trimming were read from the DNA, whereas the V and J calls and clone size are those reported in that table. The sample table contains about 110,000 clones; only one count was recorded for roughly 90% of them. Together, the top ten hold around 4.5% of the sample.

The germline V gene supplies CDR1 SGHTA and CDR2 FQGNSA. A distance of 11 bases separates the germline ends of V and J, which lose 5 bases and 4 bases respectively. Reading from cysteine to phenylalanine, the CDR3 counts 13 amino acids. Here the CDR3 DNA is all that survives: 39 bases in frame from base 1. To note about this clone: This clone's antigen is unknown. No base-level quality is on record; no much larger clone is a single base apart.

The chain is assembled from TRBV7-2 and TRBJ1-1; the D gene is perhaps TRBD1, from 6 matching bases. This TCR was sampled from an adult in good health. Source: peripheral blood, taken on day 0 of AZD1222 vaccination. The nucleotide sequence reads TGTGCCAGCAGCATACACAGGGTCACTGAAGCTTTCTTT. Its protein is CASSIHRVTEAFF.